The 2 T cell receptor beta chains presented below share a single source sample, sequenced in a study of graft-versus-host responses after intestinal transplantation. Measured with immunoSEQ multiplex PCR; TCRdb has only the in-frame clones, and not every one. The sample carries about 29,000 clones, 90% to 95% recorded once. The sample in question was PBMCs, obtained about 65 days after intestinal transplant. These receptors were taken from a human patient who received an intestinal transplant, so some T cells may come from the graft donor.

The chain recombines TRBV6-4 with TRBJ1-6; no firm D call. The V and J ends lost 2 bases and 5 bases respectively, with 1 base between them. This CDR3 contains 12 residues. The V gene's germline CDR1 is MRHNA and CDR2 SNTAGT. The CDR3 coding sequence is TGTGCCAGCAGTGACAATAATTCACCCCTCCACTTT. Encoded protein: CASSDNNSPLHF.

The chain employs TRBV19 and TRBJ2-1; 7 nucleotides line up with TRBD1. This CDR3 contains 14 residues. V dropped 10 bases and J dropped 0; count of bases not matched to a gene: 6. Looked up from germline, CDR1 is LNHDA and CDR2 is SQIVND (reference sequence). The CDR3 DNA reads as TGTGCCACTTCTCACAGGGGCTCCTACAATGAGCAGTTCTTC. This translates into CATSHRGSYNEQFF.